This paragraph covers one T cell receptor (beta chain) sequence. Its antigen is not known. A modified ARM-PCR protocol with three rounds of nested PCR amplified TCRbeta. Using its own MiXCR run on the multiplex PCR reads, TCRdb lists one record per CDR3 protein. The data show about 86,000 distinct CDR3 sequences, 76% seen once. This sample's RNA came from whole unsorted tissue. This non-tumor lung sample came from over 3 cm beyond the tumor edge. The sample comes from a study of tumor and adjacent non-tumor tissue in lung cancer. Study results and caveats: Tumor repertoires had a smaller top 100 clone share than normal lung.

V was clipped by 0 bases and J by 5 bases, with 13 bases between them. The CDR3 consists of 15 residues. CDR1 is SGHRS, CDR2 YFSETQ, per germline. The TCR originated in a woman in her forties or fifties with non-small cell lung cancer. The rearrangement links TRBV5-1 to TRBJ2-3, with D maybe TRBD2 (6 bases). What was sequenced was distant non-tumor lung tissue. The DNA for the CDR3 is TGCGCCAGCAGCTTGGCTAACGGGAGCGGAGATACGCAGTATTTT. Residues: CASSLANGSGDTQYF.